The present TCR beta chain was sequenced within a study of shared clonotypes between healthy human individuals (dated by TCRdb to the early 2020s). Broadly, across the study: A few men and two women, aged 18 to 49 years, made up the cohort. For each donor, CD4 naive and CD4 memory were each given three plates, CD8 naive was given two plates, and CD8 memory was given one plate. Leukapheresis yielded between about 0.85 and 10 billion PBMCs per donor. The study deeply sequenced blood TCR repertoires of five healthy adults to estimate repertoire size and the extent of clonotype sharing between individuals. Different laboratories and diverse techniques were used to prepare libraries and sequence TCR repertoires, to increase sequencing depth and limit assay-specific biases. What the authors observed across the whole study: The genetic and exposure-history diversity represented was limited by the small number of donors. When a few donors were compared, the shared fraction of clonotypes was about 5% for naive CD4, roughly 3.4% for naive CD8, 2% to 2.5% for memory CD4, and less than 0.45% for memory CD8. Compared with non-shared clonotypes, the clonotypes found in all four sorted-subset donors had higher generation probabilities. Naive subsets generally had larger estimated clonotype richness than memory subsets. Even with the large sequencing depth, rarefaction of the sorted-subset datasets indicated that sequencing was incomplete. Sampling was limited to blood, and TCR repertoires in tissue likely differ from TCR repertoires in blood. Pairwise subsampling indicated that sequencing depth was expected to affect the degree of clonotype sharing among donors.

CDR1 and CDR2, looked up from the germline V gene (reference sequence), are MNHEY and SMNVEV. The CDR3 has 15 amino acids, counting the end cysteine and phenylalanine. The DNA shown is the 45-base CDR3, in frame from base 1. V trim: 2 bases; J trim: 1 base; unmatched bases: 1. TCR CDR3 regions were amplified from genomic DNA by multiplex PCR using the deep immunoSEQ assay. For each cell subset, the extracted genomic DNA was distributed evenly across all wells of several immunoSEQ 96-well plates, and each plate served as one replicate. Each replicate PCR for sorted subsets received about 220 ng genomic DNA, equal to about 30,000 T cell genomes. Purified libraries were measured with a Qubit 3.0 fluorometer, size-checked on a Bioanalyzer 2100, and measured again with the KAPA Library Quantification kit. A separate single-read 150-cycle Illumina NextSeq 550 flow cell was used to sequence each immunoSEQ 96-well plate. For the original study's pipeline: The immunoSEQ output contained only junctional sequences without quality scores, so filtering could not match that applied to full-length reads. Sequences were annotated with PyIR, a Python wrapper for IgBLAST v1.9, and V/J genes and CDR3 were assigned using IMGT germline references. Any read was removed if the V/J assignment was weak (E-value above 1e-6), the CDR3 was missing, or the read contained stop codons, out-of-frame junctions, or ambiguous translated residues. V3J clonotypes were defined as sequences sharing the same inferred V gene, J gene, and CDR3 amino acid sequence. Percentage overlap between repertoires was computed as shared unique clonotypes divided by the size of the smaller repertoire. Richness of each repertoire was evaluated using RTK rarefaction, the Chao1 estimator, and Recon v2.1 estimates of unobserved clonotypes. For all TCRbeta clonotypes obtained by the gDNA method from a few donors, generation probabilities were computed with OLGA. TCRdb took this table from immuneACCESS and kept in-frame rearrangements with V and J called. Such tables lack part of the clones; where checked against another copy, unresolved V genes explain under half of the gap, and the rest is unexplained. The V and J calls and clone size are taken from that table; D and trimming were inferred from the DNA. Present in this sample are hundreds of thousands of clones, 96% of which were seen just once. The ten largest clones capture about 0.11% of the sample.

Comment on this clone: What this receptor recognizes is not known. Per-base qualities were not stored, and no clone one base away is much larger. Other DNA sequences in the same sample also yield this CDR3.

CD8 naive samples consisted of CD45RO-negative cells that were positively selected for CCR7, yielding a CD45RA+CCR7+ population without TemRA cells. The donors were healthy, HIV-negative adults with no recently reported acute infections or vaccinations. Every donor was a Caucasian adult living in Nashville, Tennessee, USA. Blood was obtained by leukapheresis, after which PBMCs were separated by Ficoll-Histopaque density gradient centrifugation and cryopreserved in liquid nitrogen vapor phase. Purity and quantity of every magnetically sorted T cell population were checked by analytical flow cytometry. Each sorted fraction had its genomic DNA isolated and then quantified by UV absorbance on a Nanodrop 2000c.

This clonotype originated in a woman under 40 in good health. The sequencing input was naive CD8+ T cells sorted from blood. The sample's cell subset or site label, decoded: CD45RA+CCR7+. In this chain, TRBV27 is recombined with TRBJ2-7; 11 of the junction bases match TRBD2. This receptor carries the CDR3 CASSLGTSGSYEQYF. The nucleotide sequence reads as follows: TGTGCCAGCAGTTTAGGGACTAGCGGTTCCTACGAGCAGTACTTC.